This T cell receptor beta chain was documented in a study of STAT5B mutations in CD4+ large granular lymphocyte leukemia. Study outcomes and limitations: Compared with healthy controls (2/35), patient top clones favored TRBV06 (8/27).

Sequencing was at survey level. TCRdb's copy holds only in-frame clones and misses some; the assay was immunoSEQ multiplex PCR. The sample has 25,000 to 30,000 clones, approximately 84% seen once. This clone was observed a single time. Its specificity is not known. The CDR3 covers 15 residues. Per germline, CDR1 SGHRS and CDR2 YFSETQ. Trimming took 0 bases from V and 4 from J, leaving 13 bases between them. The sample taken for sequencing was CD4+ T cells from blood buffy coats. This sequence joins TRBV5-1 and TRBJ1-1; D is unresolved. This receptor was taken from a human donor in good health. CDR3 sequence (DNA): TGCGCCAGCAGCTTGGAACCCCGGTTTGGCACTGAAGCTTTCTTT. Translation gives CASSLEPRFGTEAFF.